This T cell receptor beta chain was identified during a study of T cell repertoires in cytomegalovirus infection. About the study: HLA-B-restricted CMV epitopes that are well studied, plus recently identified HLA-C-restricted ones, were used by the study. From public TCR beta signatures came an indication of both CMV infection and matching HLA type. General observations from the study: Cumulative frequency of public TCR beta families picked out carriers of CMV plus the relevant HLA. Within the response measured ex vivo, HLA-C-restricted CMV-specific TCR beta clonotypes were dominant.

This clonotype turned up a few times. Its antigen is not identified. Trimming removed 0 bases from V and 3 bases from J, with 9 bases in between. The CDR3 contains 14 residues. The germline gives CDR1 SEHNR, CDR2 FQNEAQ (reference sequence). MiXCR, run by TCRdb on the reads, gives a single entry per CDR3 protein. The sample contains fewer than 350,000 distinct CDR3 sequences, under 35% of which appear only once. The sequence was collected from a human donor in good health (CMV status not recorded). Some clones in this sample may be carry-over from other donors' samples. This sample comprised cultured PBMCs, obtained from culture after CMV antigen stimulation. The chain employs TRBV7-9 and TRBJ2-7; D gene ambiguous. The CDR3 DNA reads TGTGCCAGCAGCTTAGCAGGGTCTCACTACGAGCAGTACTTC. It is translated as CASSLAGSHYEQYF.